Below are 8 T cell receptor beta chains sequenced from a single sample in a study of T cell changes during pregnancy in multiple sclerosis. The method was immunoSEQ multiplex PCR; TCRdb's version includes in-frame clones alone and lacks a portion of them. There are under 95,000 clones in the sample; 91% occur only once, and about 1.6% lies in the top ten. The sequenced sample was peripheral blood, obtained after pregnancy. Receptors were obtained from a female donor in good health, enrolled as a control in a pregnancy study.

V and J are TRBV6-1 and TRBJ1-5; D ambiguous. This CDR3 is 15 amino acids long. V lost 6 bases and J lost 0, with 12 bases in between. The germline CDR1 and CDR2 sequences are MNHNS and SASEGT. The CDR3 coding sequence is TGTGCCAGCAGGACAAGCGGTTATAGCAATCAGCCCCAGCATTTT. Its protein product is CASRTSGYSNQPQHF.

The chain links TRBV9 to TRBJ2-1; 14 nucleotides align to TRBD2. V was clipped by 3 bases and J by 10 bases; unmatched bases: 6. From germline, CDR1 is SGDLS and CDR2 YYNGEE. The length of the CDR3 is 15 residues. CDR3 sequence reads: CASSARLAGGPEQFF. The CDR3 DNA is TGTGCCAGCAGCGCTCGACTAGCGGGGGGGCCCGAGCAGTTCTTC.

This sequence joins TRBV2 and TRBJ1-2; no clear D. V was shortened by 4 bases and J by 7 bases, with 10 bases between the two germline ends. CDR3 length: 12 amino acids. Germline-derived CDR1 and CDR2 are SNHLY and FYNNEI. Here the CDR3 reads CASSGGSTGYTF. CDR3 nucleotides: TGTGCCAGCAGTGGCGGGTCTACTGGCTACACCTTC.

The J gene is TRBJ1-2, the V gene TRBV7-2, with 8 bases lining up with TRBD1. The CDR3 consists of 16 residues. V lost 0 bases, J lost 2 bases, and 5 bases stayed unmatched. Looked up from germline, CDR1 is SGHTA and CDR2 is FQGNSA. DNA of the CDR3: TGTGCCAGCAGCTTAGCCGGGACAGGAGCAAACTATGGCTACACCTTC. This gives the protein CASSLAGTGANYGYTF.

As DNA, the CDR3 is TGTGCCAGCAGCGTAGACGCGGGGGCGACCGGGGAGCTGTTTTTT. The encoded protein is CASSVDAGATGELFF. The chain joins TRBV9 to TRBJ2-2; tentative D call: TRBD2 (7 bases). V was trimmed by 0 bases and J by 5 bases, leaving 11 bases between them. The CDR3 has 15 residues. CDR1 and CDR2 from the germline V gene are SGDLS and YYNGEE.

This chain links TRBV13 with TRBJ2-7; 8 positions agree with TRBD1. J gave up 5 bases and V 3 bases, and 6 bases lay outside the gene matches. Germline CDR1 is PRHDT and CDR2 is FYEKMQ (reference sequence). The CDR3 sequence is 14 residues long. The CDR3 protein is CASSFRTGPHEQYF. The DNA for the CDR3 is TGTGCCAGCAGCTTCAGGACAGGGCCCCACGAGCAGTACTTC.

This rearrangement joins TRBV11-1 to TRBJ1-1; D is possibly TRBD1 (5 bases). This CDR3 is 15 amino acids long. The V gene lost 0 bases and the J gene lost 5 bases, with 13 bases spanning the gap. The germline gives CDR1 SGHAT, CDR2 FQDESV (reference sequence). CDR3 DNA sequence: TGTGCCAGCAGCTTAGCTGGACATAAAGCGACTGAAGCTTTCTTT. Translated: CASSLAGHKATEAFF.

The chain is built from TRBV9 and TRBJ1-6, with TRBD1 as a possible D gene (5 bases). The V and J ends lost 2 bases and 0 bases respectively, with 6 bases between them. Germline CDR1 reads SGDLS; CDR2 reads YYNGEE. The CDR3 loop spans 15 amino acids. The DNA for the CDR3 is TGTGCCAGCAGCGTTCAGGGCTCCTATAATTCACCCCTCCACTTT. Translating gives CASSVQGSYNSPLHF.